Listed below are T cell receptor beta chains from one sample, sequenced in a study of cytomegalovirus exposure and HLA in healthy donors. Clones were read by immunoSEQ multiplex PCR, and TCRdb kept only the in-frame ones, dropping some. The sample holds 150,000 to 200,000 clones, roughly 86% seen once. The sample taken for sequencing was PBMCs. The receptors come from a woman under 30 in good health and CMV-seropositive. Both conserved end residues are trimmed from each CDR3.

CDR3: ASSQGTYGYT; V: TRBV5-1; J: TRBJ1-2
CDR3: ASSEDRQETQY; V: TRBV4-3; J: TRBJ2-5
CDR3: ASSDPAVRGYT; V: TRBV10-2; J: TRBJ1-2
CDR3: ASSVNEGIQY; V: TRBV9; J: TRBJ2-4
CDR3: ASSYAGNEQF; V: TRBV6-6; J: TRBJ2-1
CDR3: ASSLAGGPRREQF; V: TRBV7-9; J: TRBJ2-1
CDR3: ATSRDRIAEKLF; V: TRBV15; J: TRBJ1-4
CDR3: ASSLRAQTGDYSNQPQH; V: TRBV5-5; J: TRBJ1-5
CDR3: ASTSRLAGEVLGFDEQY; V: TRBV28; J: TRBJ2-7
CDR3: ASRKEWGEREIDYGYT; V: TRBV6-8; J: TRBJ1-2
CDR3: AWSGNLAF; V: TRBV30; J: TRBJ1-2
CDR3: ASSHSQGNEKLF; V: TRBV4-3; J: TRBJ1-4
CDR3: ASSKGLSGTDTQY; V: TRBV7-2; J: TRBJ2-3
CDR3: ASSLQFTGYT; V: TRBV7-8; J: TRBJ1-2
CDR3: AWSVRGGEQF; V: TRBV30; J: TRBJ2-1
CDR3: IEGQGSYNEQF; V: TRBV7-9; J: TRBJ2-1
CDR3: ASSQEGGTQSYNEQF; V: TRBV4-2; J: TRBJ2-1
CDR3: ASSLAPGGTDTQY; V: TRBV27; J: TRBJ2-3
CDR3: ASSVGLAGSYEQY; V: TRBV9; J: TRBJ2-7
CDR3: ASSLVKGDGYT; V: TRBV7-9; J: TRBJ1-2
CDR3: ASSLSGTRSYGYT; V: TRBV28; J: TRBJ1-2
CDR3: ASSRRAQYTDTQY; V: TRBV4-1; J: TRBJ2-3
CDR3: ASSKDRTYGYT; V: TRBV5-4; J: TRBJ1-2
CDR3: ASSEGTGETYEQY; V: TRBV25-1; J: TRBJ2-7
CDR3: ASRPGLAGLGDTQY; V: TRBV5-4; J: TRBJ2-3
CDR3: ASSQATGTSGNTIY; V: TRBV4-3; J: TRBJ1-3
CDR3: ASSKTLQVKQY; V: TRBV2; J: TRBJ2-7
CDR3: AAGTGGETQY; V: TRBV5-4; J: TRBJ2-5
CDR3: ASSRKGTAPSGYDEKLF; V: TRBV2; J: TRBJ1-4
CDR3: ASSSRGQGVEKLF; V: TRBV5-4; J: TRBJ1-4
CDR3: AWTTGGGYT; V: TRBV30; J: TRBJ1-2
CDR3: ASSVRLQLTFYEQY; V: TRBV6-1; J: TRBJ2-7
CDR3: ASSPGSGANVLT; V: TRBV7-9; J: TRBJ2-6
CDR3: ASSLTGTSGNNEQF; V: TRBV7-2; J: TRBJ2-1
CDR3: ASSPYRGPDNYGYT; V: TRBV18; J: TRBJ1-2
CDR3: ASSVGTALGETQY; V: TRBV9; J: TRBJ2-5
CDR3: ASRQGGLGDNEQF; V: TRBV11-2; J: TRBJ2-1
CDR3: ASSSRGGRGYGYT; V: TRBV9; J: TRBJ1-2
CDR3: ASTEWNEQY; V: TRBV7-9; J: TRBJ2-7
CDR3: ASSLWDDTEGTQY; V: TRBV28; J: TRBJ2-5
CDR3: ASSLVGALVDTQY; V: TRBV5-4; J: TRBJ2-3
CDR3: ASSISQGANTQY; V: TRBV14; J: TRBJ2-3
CDR3: ASSAEGQGYNEQF; V: TRBV5-1; J: TRBJ2-1
CDR3: ASSLDRASGRADTQY; V: TRBV11-2; J: TRBJ2-3
CDR3: ASSRPQGFGNTIY; V: TRBV28; J: TRBJ1-3
CDR3: ASSETPGGRTGANVLT; V: TRBV6-1; J: TRBJ2-6
CDR3: ASSLDRDIFGNTIY; V: TRBV7-9; J: TRBJ1-3
CDR3: ASSPQQGPNYGYT; V: TRBV7-6; J: TRBJ1-2